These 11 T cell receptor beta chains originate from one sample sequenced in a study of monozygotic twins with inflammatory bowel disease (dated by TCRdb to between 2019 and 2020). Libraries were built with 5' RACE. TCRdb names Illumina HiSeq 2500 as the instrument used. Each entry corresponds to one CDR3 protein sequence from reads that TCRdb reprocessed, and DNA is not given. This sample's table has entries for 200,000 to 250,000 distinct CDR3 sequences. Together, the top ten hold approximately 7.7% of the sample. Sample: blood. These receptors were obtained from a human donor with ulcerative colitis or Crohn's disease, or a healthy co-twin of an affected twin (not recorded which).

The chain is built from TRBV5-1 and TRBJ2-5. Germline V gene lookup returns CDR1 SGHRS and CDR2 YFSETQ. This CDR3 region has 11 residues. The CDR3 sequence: CASRKQETQYF. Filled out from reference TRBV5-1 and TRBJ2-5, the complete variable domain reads KAGVTQTPRYLIKTRGQQVTLSCSPISGHRSVSWYQQTPGQGLQFLFEYFSETQRNKGNFPGRFSGRQFSNSRSEMNVSTLELGDSALYLCASRKQETQYFGPGTRLLVL.

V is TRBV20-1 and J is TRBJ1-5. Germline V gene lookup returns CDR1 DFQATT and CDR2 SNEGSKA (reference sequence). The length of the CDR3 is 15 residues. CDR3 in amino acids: CSARLGENSNQPQHF.

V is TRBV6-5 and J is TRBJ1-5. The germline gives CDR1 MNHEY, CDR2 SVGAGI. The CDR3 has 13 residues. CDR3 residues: CASGSAGREPQHF.

The CDR3 protein is CASSYGPSNGSPLHF. The chain employs TRBV6-5 and TRBJ1-6. The CDR3 totals 15 residues. Germline V gene sequence: CDR1 MNHEY, CDR2 SVGAGI.

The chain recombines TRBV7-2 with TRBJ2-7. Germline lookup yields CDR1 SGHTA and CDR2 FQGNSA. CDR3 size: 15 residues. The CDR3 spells CASRKGRGESYEQYF.

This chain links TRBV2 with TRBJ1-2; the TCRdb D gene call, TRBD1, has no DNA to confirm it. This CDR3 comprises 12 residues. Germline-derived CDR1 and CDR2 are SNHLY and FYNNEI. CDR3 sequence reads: CASRGQNYGYTF.

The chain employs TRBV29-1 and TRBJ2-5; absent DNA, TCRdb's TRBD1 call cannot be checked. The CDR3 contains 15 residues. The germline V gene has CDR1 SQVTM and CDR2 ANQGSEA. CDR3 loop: CSVDQRGQGDETQYF.

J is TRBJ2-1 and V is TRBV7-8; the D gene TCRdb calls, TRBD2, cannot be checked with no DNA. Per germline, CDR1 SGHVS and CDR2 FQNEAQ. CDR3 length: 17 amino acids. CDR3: CASSALAGLSSYNEQFF.

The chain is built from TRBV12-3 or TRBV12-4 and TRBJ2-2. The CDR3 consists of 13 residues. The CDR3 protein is CASSLTITGELFF.

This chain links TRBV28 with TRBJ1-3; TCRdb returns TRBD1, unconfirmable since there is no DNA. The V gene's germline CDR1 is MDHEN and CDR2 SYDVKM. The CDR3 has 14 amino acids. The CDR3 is CASSLSQGGSTIYF.

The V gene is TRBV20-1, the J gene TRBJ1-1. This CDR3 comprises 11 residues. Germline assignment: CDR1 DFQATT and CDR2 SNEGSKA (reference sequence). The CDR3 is CSAVGNTEAFF.